This entry lists 8 T cell receptor beta chains sequenced from one sample in a study of CD8+CD57+ T cells in acquired aplastic anemia. Using genomic DNA as the template, TCR beta VDJ and CDR3 profiling was carried out. TCRdb reanalysed the reads using MiXCR and keeps one entry per CDR3 protein. The data hold about half a million distinct CDR3 sequences, with roughly 34% observed a single time. The sequenced patients had an expansion of CD8+CD57+ cells seen by flow cytometry. What was sequenced was sorted CD4+, CD8+, or CD8+CD57+ T cells (not recorded which) from PBMCs. Every receptor here comes from a human donor with aplastic anemia.

The chain links TRBV27 to TRBJ1-1; possible D gene TRBD1, 5 bases. This CDR3 is built from 12 residues. Trimming shortened V by 3 bases and J by 8 bases, and 10 bases separated the two germline ends. Germline V CDR1 and CDR2: MNHEY, SMNVEV (reference sequence). CDR3 amino acids: CASSFYGGEAFF. In nucleotides, the CDR3 is TGTGCCAGCAGTTTTTATGGGGGAGAAGCTTTCTTT.

This clonotype came up a few times. CDR3 sequence reads: CASSEGTGVYEQYF. The CDR3 DNA reads TGTGCCAGCAGTGAAGGGACAGGGGTCTACGAGCAGTACTTC. The V and J genes are TRBV25-1 and TRBJ2-7; 10 bases align to TRBD1. Germline V gene lookup returns CDR1 MGHDK and CDR2 SYGVNS. CDR3 size: 14 residues. The ends lost 2 bases at V and 3 bases at J; junction bases unmatched: 1.

This clonotype has at least ten counts. This chain connects TRBV7-2 to TRBJ1-3; D is ambiguous. V was pared by 0 bases and J by 2 bases, with 5 bases between. Germline CDR1 SGHTA, CDR2 FQGNSA. CDR3 length equals 14 residues. This CDR3 reads CASSLALAGNTIYF. CDR3 DNA: TGTGCCAGCAGCTTAGCGTTAGCTGGAAACACCATATATTTT.

The rearrangement uses TRBV20-1 and TRBJ2-3; 14 bases are a match to TRBD2. Germline assignment: CDR1 DFQATT and CDR2 SNEGSKA (reference sequence). The CDR3 loop spans 17 amino acids. Germline trimming cut 4 bases from V and 2 bases from J; bases unmatched to any gene: 8. The CDR3 nucleotides are TGCAGTGCTACCCACCGGACTAGCGGGGGGCCCACAGATACGCAGTATTTT. Translating it yields CSATHRTSGGPTDTQYF.

This clonotype was recorded many times. The J gene is TRBJ1-1, the V gene TRBV7-9; D is undetermined. The V gene lost 5 bases and the J gene lost 0 bases, with 7 bases spanning the gap. The CDR3 is made up of 13 amino acids. Germline V gives CDR1 SEHNR, CDR2 FQNEAQ (reference sequence). CDR3 nucleotides: TGTGCCAGCAGCACCCAGGTGAACACTGAAGCTTTCTTT. The encoded protein is CASSTQVNTEAFF.

This clonotype was recorded at least ten times. V gene TRBV6-1 combines with J gene TRBJ2-7, with D perhaps matching TRBD2 (6 bases). The V gene lost 2 bases and the J gene lost 3 bases, with 14 bases spanning the gap. Per germline, CDR1 MNHNS and CDR2 SASEGT. The CDR3 totals 15 residues. This CDR3 is CASSEQARRDYEQYF. The DNA for the CDR3 is TGTGCCAGCAGTGAACAGGCGCGGAGGGACTACGAGCAGTACTTC.

This clonotype has more than one count but fewer than ten. The chain has TRBV4-2 and TRBJ1-4; TRBD1 is a possible D gene (6 bases). There are 15 residues in the CDR3. CDR1 LGHNA and CDR2 YNFKEQ come from the germline V gene. V was clipped by 4 bases and J by 7 bases, with 16 bases between them. The CDR3 bases are TGTGCCAGCAGCCCGGACAGCGTGGGGGGTGAAAAACTGTTTTTT. Amino acids: CASSPDSVGGEKLFF.

The rearrangement joins TRBV11-1 to TRBJ2-3; TRBD2 might be the D (6 bases). Germline V gives CDR1 SGHAT, CDR2 FQDESV (reference sequence). This CDR3 has 15 amino acids. The V and J ends lost 3 bases and 6 bases respectively, with 16 bases between them. Here the CDR3 reads CASSFRDSSGDTQYF. The CDR3 nucleotides are TGTGCCAGCAGCTTCCGGGACTCCAGCGGGGATACGCAGTATTTT.